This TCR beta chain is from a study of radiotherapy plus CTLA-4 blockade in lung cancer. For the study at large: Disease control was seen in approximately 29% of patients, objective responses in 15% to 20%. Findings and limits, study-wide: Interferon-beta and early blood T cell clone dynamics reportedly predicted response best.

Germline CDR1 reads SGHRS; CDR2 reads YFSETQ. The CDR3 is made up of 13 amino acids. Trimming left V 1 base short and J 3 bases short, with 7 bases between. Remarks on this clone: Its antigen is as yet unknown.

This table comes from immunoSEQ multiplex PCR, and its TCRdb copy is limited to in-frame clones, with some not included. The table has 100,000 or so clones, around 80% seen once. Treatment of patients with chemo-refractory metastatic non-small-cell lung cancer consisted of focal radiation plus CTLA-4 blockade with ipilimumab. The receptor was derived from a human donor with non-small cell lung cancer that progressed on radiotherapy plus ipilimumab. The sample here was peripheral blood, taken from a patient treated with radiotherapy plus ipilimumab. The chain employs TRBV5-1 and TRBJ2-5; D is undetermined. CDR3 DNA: TGCGCCAGCAGCTTGACGGACGAAGAGACCCAGTACTTC. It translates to CASSLTDEETQYF.